This is a list of T cell receptor beta chains from one sample in a study. Each CDR3 protein gets one entry after TCRdb re-called the 5' RACE reads with MiXCR. This table has 30,000 or so distinct CDR3 sequences, roughly a quarter appearing once. Input material: memory CD4+ T cells sorted from blood. These receptors were taken from a female donor with breast cancer. Each CDR3 is given with its conserved first and last residue. The D gene is left open where the match is weak. Size is omitted from some rows. Given values are once, few, many or a class for expanded clones.

v_gene	abundance	d_gene	j_gene	CDR3nt	CDR3aa
TRBV9	-	-	TRBJ1-4	TGTGCCAGCAGCGTGGCGGGTAATGAAAAACTGTTTTTT	CASSVAGNEKLFF
TRBV12-3/TRBV12-4	-	-	TRBJ2-1	TGTGCCAGCAGTTTATCGGACAATCCGGTAGAGCAGTTCTTC	CASSLSDNPVEQFF
TRBV2	-	-	TRBJ2-6	TGTGCCAGCAGTGTGGGTACTGGGGCCAACGTCCTGACTTTC	CASSVGTGANVLTF
TRBV9	-	TRBD1	TRBJ1-2	TGTGCCAGCAGCGCGACAGGGGTGGGTGGCTACACCTTC	CASSATGVGGYTF
TRBV5-1	-	TRBD2	TRBJ2-3	TGCGCCAGCAGCGGGGGACTAGCGGAAATCACAGATACGCAGTATTTT	CASSGGLAEITDTQYF
TRBV7-8	few	TRBD1	TRBJ1-2	TGTGCCAGCAGCTTAGGGACAGGGAATGGCTACACCTTC	CASSLGTGNGYTF
TRBV20-1	-	-	TRBJ2-7	TGCAGTGCTAGGGACGAACTTGGGCCCTCCTACGAGCAGTACTTC	CSARDELGPSYEQYF
TRBV7-9	many	-	TRBJ2-5	TGTGCCAGCAGCCCGGACAGACTGCCCGGAGAGACCCAGTACTTC	CASSPDRLPGETQYF
TRBV11-2	-	-	TRBJ1-2	TGTGCCAGCAGCTTACAGGGGACCTATGGCTACACCTTC	CASSLQGTYGYTF
TRBV6-5	-	-	TRBJ2-2	TGTGCCAGCAGTTCAAGGGTGACCGGGGAGCTGTTTTTT	CASSSRVTGELFF
TRBV9	-	TRBD2	TRBJ2-1	TGTGCCAGCAGCGTAGAGGCGGGGGAGAATACAATTGAGCAGTTCTTC	CASSVEAGENTIEQFF
TRBV27	few	-	TRBJ2-7	TGTGCCAGCAGTGTGACAGGCAGCTACGAGCAGTACTTC	CASSVTGSYEQYF
TRBV20-1	many	TRBD2	TRBJ2-2	TGCAGTGCTATCCCGGGACTAGCGGGGGGGGCGAACACCGGGGAGCTGTTTTTT	CSAIPGLAGGANTGELFF
TRBV7-9	few	TRBD1	TRBJ1-1	TGTGCCAGCAGCCCCCACGGACAGGGGTACTCTGAAGCTTTCTTT	CASSPHGQGYSEAFF
TRBV2	-	-	TRBJ2-1	TGTGCCAGCAGTGAATGGAGAATCTCCTACAATGAGCAGTTCTTC	CASSEWRISYNEQFF
TRBV7-6	-	-	TRBJ2-7	TGTGCCAGCAGCTTAGAAGCAGGGAACGAGCAGTACTTC	CASSLEAGNEQYF
TRBV7-6	-	-	TRBJ2-7	TGTGCCAGCAGCTTAGGGGGGGCTCTCGAGCAATACTTC	CASSLGGALEQYF
TRBV5-1	medium-sized	-	TRBJ2-7	TGCGCCAGCAGCTTGGATCCGGAGTTGGAGCAGTACTTC	CASSLDPELEQYF
TRBV9	few	-	TRBJ2-2	TGTGCCAGCAGCCCCCCAACGGTAGCGAACACCGGGGAGCTGTTTTTT	CASSPPTVANTGELFF
TRBV7-2	-	-	TRBJ2-5	TGTGCCAACAGCCCTAATCAGGGTTATGAGACCCAGTACTTC	CANSPNQGYETQYF
TRBV12-3/TRBV12-4	-	TRBD1	TRBJ1-1	TGTGCCAGCACCACAGGGGTGGTTGAAGCTTTCTTT	CASTTGVVEAFF
TRBV20-1	-	TRBD2	TRBJ2-7	TGCAGTGCTAGCGTCGAAGCGGGAGTTCGACCCGAGCAGTACTTC	CSASVEAGVRPEQYF
TRBV7-8	many	-	TRBJ2-1	TGTGCCAGCAGCTTAGCCCCCTACGTCGGGGAGCAGTTCTTC	CASSLAPYVGEQFF
TRBV7-9	few	TRBD2	TRBJ2-7	TGTGCCAGCAGCCCTAGCGGACCCTCCTACGAGCAGTACTTC	CASSPSGPSYEQYF
TRBV11-1	-	-	TRBJ2-3	TGTGCCAGCAGCTCAGACTTGGACTCAGATACGCAGTATTTT	CASSSDLDSDTQYF
TRBV9	-	-	TRBJ2-1	TGTGCCAGCAGCGTAGGTAGTCTAACACCATTAAATGAGCAGTTCTTC	CASSVGSLTPLNEQFF
TRBV5-5	-	TRBD1	TRBJ1-5	TGTGCCAGCAGCTTGGAATGGGACAGGGGCAATCAGCCCCAGCATTTT	CASSLEWDRGNQPQHF
TRBV7-8	few	TRBD1	TRBJ2-1	TGTGCCAGCAGCCCTCGACAGGGGGCCCATGAGCAGTTCTTC	CASSPRQGAHEQFF
TRBV9	few	-	TRBJ2-7	TGTGCCAGTGAGGGCCCGGGCGAGCAGTACTTC	CASEGPGEQYF
TRBV5-1	few	TRBD1	TRBJ1-4	TGCGCCAGCAGCTTACAGGGGGCAGGAAGTGAAAAACTGTTTTTT	CASSLQGAGSEKLFF
TRBV9	many	TRBD1	TRBJ2-1	TGTGCCAGCAGCGCAGGGGGCGAGCAGTTCTTC	CASSAGGEQFF
TRBV9	many	-	TRBJ2-4	TGTGCCAGCTCCCTGAGCGGGCTAGCCAAAAACATTCAGTACTTC	CASSLSGLAKNIQYF
TRBV7-6	-	TRBD1	TRBJ1-6	TGTGCCAGCAGCTTAGGAAGGGGGCGCCAGATTAATTCACCCCTCCACTTT	CASSLGRGRQINSPLHF
TRBV24-1	few	TRBD2	TRBJ2-1	TGTGCCACCAGTGACAGCTCACTCAGCGGGACTTTCAATGAGCAGTTCTTC	CATSDSSLSGTFNEQFF
TRBV11-2	few	TRBD2	TRBJ2-1	TGTGCCAGCAGCTTCTCTAGCGGGGCCATTGAGCAGTTCTTC	CASSFSSGAIEQFF
TRBV9	many	-	TRBJ1-2	TGTGCCAGCAGCGCCGGAGCCCTATCCGCCGGATATGGCTACACCTTC	CASSAGALSAGYGYTF
TRBV20-1	-	-	TRBJ2-1	TGCAGTGCTTTACCCCCGGACCGGGTCACCTACAATGAGCAGTTCTTC	CSALPPDRVTYNEQFF
TRBV5-1	-	TRBD1	TRBJ2-2	TGCGCCAGCAGCGGTACAGGGGCCGGGGAGCTGTTTTTT	CASSGTGAGELFF
TRBV12-3/TRBV12-4	-	TRBD2	TRBJ2-3	TGTGCCAGCAGACCGCTTAGAGGGACTAGCGGGGGTTGGGAAGATACGCAGTATTTT	CASRPLRGTSGGWEDTQYF
TRBV27	-	TRBD1	TRBJ1-2	TGTGCCAGCCGTGGACAGGGGGATGGCTACACCTTC	CASRGQGDGYTF
TRBV12-3/TRBV12-4	few	-	TRBJ2-4	TGTGCCAGCAGTTCCCCCCCTAGCATTCAGTACTTC	CASSSPPSIQYF
TRBV12-3/TRBV12-4	few	TRBD1	TRBJ1-5	TGTGCCAGCAGCGGGGGACAGGCCGGTAGTCTAAATCAGCCCCAGCATTTT	CASSGGQAGSLNQPQHF
TRBV6-6	-	-	TRBJ2-7	TGTGCCAGCAGCCCGCTACGACAGGTATGGGAGCAGTACTTC	CASSPLRQVWEQYF